The next 21 T cell receptor beta chains were all read from a single sample in a study of T cell repertoires in cytomegalovirus infection. Each CDR3 protein is one row after TCRdb ran MiXCR on the reads. The repertoire holds around 450,000 distinct CDR3 sequences, with about 33% as singletons. Sequencing was done on a sample of PBMCs. The receptor set was obtained from a human donor in good health (CMV status not recorded). Some clones in this sample may be carry-over from other donors' samples.

This clonotype was counted a few times. The gene calls are TRBV3-1 and TRBJ1-5; D unresolved. CDR1 is LGHDT and CDR2 is YNNKEL in the germline V gene (reference sequence). The CDR3 runs 17 residues. Trimming cost V 4 bases and J 3 bases, with 19 bases left between them. CDR3 region: CASSPRGWAKDNQPQHF. In DNA, the CDR3 is TGTGCCAGCAGCCCCCGCGGGTGGGCGAAGGACAATCAGCCCCAGCATTTT. The full variable domain, its missing parts supplied by reference TRBV3-1 and TRBJ1-5, is DTAVSQTPKYLVTQMGNDKSIKCEQNLGHDTMYWYKQDSKKFLKIMFSYNNKELIINETVPNRFSPKSPDKAHLNLHINSLELGDSAVYFCASSPRGWAKDNQPQHFGDGTRLSIL.

Concerning this clonotype itself: One end of the junction fails to match germline, which may point to a read error. This sequence joins TRBV6-2 or TRBV6-3 and TRBJ2-3, with 7 bases fitting TRBD2. CDR1 and CDR2 from the germline V gene are MNHEY and SVGEGT. There are 14 residues in the CDR3. CDR3 DNA: TGTACCAGCAACCCGGGGGACTACACAGATACGCAGTATTTT. Its translation is CTSNPGDYTDTQYF.

By sample share, this clonotype is medium-sized. The chain couples TRBV7-2 to TRBJ1-5; tentatively, D is TRBD1 (5 bases). V shed 4 bases and J shed 0 bases, with 10 bases lying between them. This CDR3 is built from 15 residues. The V gene's germline CDR1 is SGHTA and CDR2 FQGNSA. The CDR3 is CASSSSGGSNQPQHF. The CDR3 DNA follows: TGTGCCAGCAGCTCCAGCGGGGGTAGCAATCAGCCCCAGCATTTT.

This clonotype was seen repeatedly, ten times or more. The V call is TRBV7-2, the J call TRBJ2-7, with a tentative D call TRBD2 (6 bases). V was cut by 5 bases and J by 4 bases, with 18 bases left in between. This CDR3 has 15 residues. The germline CDR1 and CDR2 sequences are SGHTA and FQGNSA. CDR3 sequence: CASSPRHGAGYEQYF. The CDR3 region has the DNA TGTGCCAGCAGCCCACGACACGGGGCGGGGTACGAGCAGTACTTC. Drawing the rest from reference TRBV7-2 and TRBJ2-7, the complete variable domain is GAGVSQSPSNKVTEKGKDVELRCDPISGHTALYWYRQSLGQGLEFLIYFQGNSAPDKSGLPSDRFSAERTGGSVSTLTIQRTQQEDSAVYLCASSPRHGAGYEQYFGPGTRLTVT.

The rearrangement links TRBV20-1 to TRBJ1-5; D not certain. Germline CDR1 DFQATT, CDR2 SNEGSKA (reference sequence). The CDR3 extends over 15 amino acids. V shed 5 bases and J shed 2 bases, with 16 bases lying between them. DNA of the CDR3: TGCAGTGCTTCCCGACCCCACGGGGGCAATCAGCCCCAGCATTTT. Protein sequence: CSASRPHGGNQPQHF.

A word on this clonotype: At one end the junction does not follow the germline gene, possibly because of a read error. The rearrangement joins TRBV27 to TRBJ2-7, with a weak D call TRBD1 (7 bases). This CDR3 is built from 14 residues. Per the germline V gene, CDR1 is MNHEY and CDR2 is SMNVEV (reference sequence). This CDR3 is CARSLGQGGGEQYF. Written as DNA, the CDR3 is TGTGCCCGCAGTTTAGGCCAGGGGGGTGGCGAGCAGTACTTC.

As for this clonotype: A read error is likely, as this CDR3 ends without the conserved phenylalanine or tryptophan. The chain employs TRBV7-8 and TRBJ2-1, with 7 bases identical to TRBD1. The CDR3 runs to 14 residues. The germline gives CDR1 SGHVS, CDR2 FQNEAQ. J lost 10 bases, V lost 6 bases, and 12 bases had no gene match. In DNA form, the CDR3 reads TGTGCCAGCAGTCCTCATAACAGGGGCCGCGAGCAGTTCTTA. Encoded protein: CASSPHNRGREQFL.

The chain recombines TRBV4-2 with TRBJ2-1; D is possibly TRBD2 (7 bases). V dropped 0 bases and J dropped 4 bases, with 19 bases sitting between them. Germline V gene data show CDR1 as LGHNA and CDR2 as YNFKEQ. The CDR3 totals 18 residues. CDR3 DNA: TGTGCCAGCAGCCAAGAATTGGGGGGGGCTTGGGTGTACAATGAGCAGTTCTTC. This encodes CASSQELGGAWVYNEQFF.

This chain connects TRBV12-3 or TRBV12-4 to TRBJ1-1; 7 nucleotides align to TRBD1. The V and J ends lost 6 bases and 1 base, in that order; junction bases with no gene match: 5. This CDR3 has 14 residues. The CDR3 DNA sequence: TGTGCCAGCAGAACCGACAGGGCGAACACTGAAGCTTTCTTT. This encodes CASRTDRANTEAFF.

A remark on this clonotype: An end of the junction does not agree with germline; a read error may underlie this. The V gene is TRBV7-2, the J gene TRBJ2-1; TRBD2 aligns across 10 bases. CDR1 is SGHTA, CDR2 FQGNSA, per germline. This CDR3 has 15 amino acids. The CDR3 reads CASSLAGELYNEQFF. Here the CDR3 DNA reads TGTGCCAGCAGCCTAGCGGGGGAGCTCTACAATGAGCAGTTCTTC.

The gene calls are TRBV5-5 and TRBJ2-5; tentatively, D is TRBD1 (5 bases). V gave up 2 bases and J gave up 0 bases, with 17 bases separating them. This CDR3 is 17 amino acids long. The V gene's germline CDR1 is SGHKS and CDR2 YYEKEE (reference sequence). CDR3 sequence reads: CASSFRRTGQYQETQYF. DNA of the CDR3: TGTGCCAGCAGCTTTCGTCGAACAGGCCAGTACCAAGAGACCCAGTACTTC.

This clonotype was seen at least ten times. The V call is TRBV6-2 or TRBV6-3, the J call TRBJ2-7, with 8 bases aligning to TRBD1. This CDR3 contains 14 residues. V shed 7 bases, J shed 3 bases, and the junction held 8 bases outside the gene matches. CDR1 is MNHEY and CDR2 is SVGEGT in the germline V gene. The CDR3 region has the DNA TGTGCCAGCACTCGAGACAGGGGCATCTACGAGCAGTACTTC. This codes for CASTRDRGIYEQYF.

This chain links TRBV4-2 with TRBJ1-4, with TRBD1 as a possible D gene (5 bases). CDR3 length equals 14 residues. V was clipped by 1 base and J by 7 bases, with 10 bases between them. In germline, CDR1 is LGHNA, CDR2 YNFKEQ. The CDR3 sequence is CASSQVVGGEKLFF. In nucleotides, the CDR3 is TGTGCCAGCAGCCAAGTGGTCGGGGGTGAAAAACTGTTTTTT.

The table lists this clonotype with a few counts. The V call is TRBV20-1, the J call TRBJ2-7, with D perhaps TRBD1 (7 bases). Germline CDR1 DFQATT, CDR2 SNEGSKA (reference sequence). V gave up 6 bases and J gave up 3 bases, with 15 bases separating them. This CDR3 has 13 residues. The DNA of the CDR3 is TGCAGTGCGCGCGGGACAGACTTCTACGAGCAGTACTTC. Its protein is CSARGTDFYEQYF.

This clonotype was found a few times. This chain links TRBV4-1 with TRBJ2-2; D remains ambiguous. This CDR3 comprises 13 residues. The germline V gene encodes CDR1 MGHRA and CDR2 YSYEKL. With 6 bases removed from V and 1 base from J, the gap between germline ends came to 6 bases. CDR3 DNA: TGCGCCAGCAGACACCTGAACACCGGGGAGCTGTTTTTT. The encoded protein is CASRHLNTGELFF.

The V gene is TRBV5-4, the J gene TRBJ2-1; TRBD2 matches 10 bases. In germline, CDR1 is SGHNT, CDR2 YYREEE (reference sequence). Trimming at V came to 3 bases and at J to 7 bases, leaving 7 bases not matched to a gene. This CDR3 comprises 15 residues. The CDR3 DNA reads TGTGCCAGCAGCTCAGCGGGGGGGCGGCTAAATGAGCAGTTCTTC. Encoded protein: CASSSAGGRLNEQFF.

CDR3 in DNA: TGTGCCAGCAGCCAGGGGGGACAGCGGAATGAAAAACTGTTTTTT. Residues: CASSQGGQRNEKLFF. The chain employs TRBV6-5 and TRBJ1-4; 7 bases are a match to TRBD1. This CDR3 is 15 amino acids long. Germline V gene sequence: CDR1 MNHEY, CDR2 SVGAGI. The trim removed 6 bases at V and 5 bases at J, leaving 9 bases unmatched.

This chain joins TRBV19 and TRBJ2-7, with 8 bases aligning to TRBD1. Per germline, CDR1 LNHDA and CDR2 SQIVND (reference sequence). J gave up 3 bases and V 2 bases, and 6 bases lay outside the gene matches. This CDR3 is built from 15 residues. CDR3 loop: CASSIPGQGVYEQYF. The CDR3 DNA is TGTGCCAGTAGTATACCAGGACAGGGAGTCTACGAGCAGTACTTC.

There are a few counts of this clonotype. V usage is TRBV6-5 and J usage is TRBJ2-1; maybe TRBD1 (5 bases). V was trimmed by 0 bases and J by 3 bases, leaving 6 bases between them. Germline V gene data show CDR1 as MNHEY and CDR2 as SVGAGI. CDR3 length: 14 amino acids. CDR3: CASSYSDSYNEQFF. CDR3 coding DNA: TGTGCCAGCAGTTACTCCGACAGCTACAATGAGCAGTTCTTC.

The chain carries TRBV20-1 and TRBJ2-1; 9 nucleotides match TRBD2. Germline lookup yields CDR1 DFQATT and CDR2 SNEGSKA (reference sequence). The CDR3 is 14 residues long. With V trimmed by 5 bases and J by 4 bases, 6 bases remained unmatched. CDR3 in DNA: TGCAGTGCTGAGCGGGGGGACGCATACAATGAGCAGTTCTTC. Translation gives CSAERGDAYNEQFF.

This clonotype was seen a handful of times. The chain employs TRBV15 and TRBJ2-1; the D is unclear. CDR3 length: 16 amino acids. The V gene's germline CDR1 is LNHNV and CDR2 YYDKDF (reference sequence). V lost 3 bases and J 2 bases, leaving 14 bases between the germline ends. CDR3 DNA: TGTGCCACCAGCAGCTCGAGGTCCTTGACCTACAATGAGCAGTTCTTC. Its protein is CATSSSRSLTYNEQFF.